Sequencing of this T cell receptor beta chain was carried out in a study of T cell repertoires in cytomegalovirus infection. TCRdb recomputed calls from the reads with MiXCR, one row per CDR3 protein. Among 600,000 to 700,000 distinct CDR3 sequences, around 32% were seen once, and the ten largest hold 18%. The CDR3 loop spans 15 amino acids. Unmatched junction bases numbered 4, after V lost 0 bases and J lost 4 bases. The germline V gene has CDR1 DFQATT and CDR2 SNEGSKA (reference sequence). This clonotype has just a few counts. Its matching antigen is unknown. The TCR comes from a human donor in good health (CMV status not recorded). Some clones in this sample may be carry-over from other donors' samples. The rearrangement uses TRBV20-1 and TRBJ2-7, with 12 nucleotides matching TRBD1. The source material was cultured PBMCs, sampled from culture after CMV antigen stimulation. Here the CDR3 reads CSARDWGQGAYEQYF. CDR3 nucleotides: TGCAGTGCTAGAGATTGGGGACAGGGGGCTTACGAGCAGTACTTC.